The 23 T cell receptor beta chains below all came from one sample that was sequenced in a study of blood T cells in healthy people across ages. A sample-barcoded 5' primer and a J-beta primer mix were used in a second PCR of roughly 6 to 11 cycles. TCRdb independently ran MiXCR on the 5' RACE reads; one entry per CDR3 protein. The sample holds 1 million or so distinct CDR3 sequences, approximately 25% seen once. The sample was also linked to a second study, of T cells of mothers and their children.

The sample taken for sequencing was blood. The origin of the receptors is a girl aged 2 to 9 in good health.

The J gene is TRBJ1-6, the V gene TRBV19; TRBD1 aligns across 7 bases. Germline CDR1 LNHDA, CDR2 SQIVND (reference sequence). This CDR3 is built from 14 residues. The trim removed 6 bases at V and 7 bases at J, leaving 6 bases unmatched. The CDR3 loop reads CASSNRGENSPLHF. CDR3 nucleotides: TGTGCCAGTAGCAACAGGGGTGAAAATTCACCCCTCCACTTT.

The rearrangement uses TRBV11-1 and TRBJ2-1, with 7 positions matching TRBD1. The V and J ends lost 8 bases and 6 bases, in that order; junction bases with no gene match: 10. The CDR3 has 14 amino acids. Germline CDR1 reads SGHAT; CDR2 reads FQDESV (reference sequence). The CDR3 is CASLALGGRNEQFF. Written as DNA, the CDR3 is TGTGCCAGCTTGGCCTTAGGGGGCCGCAATGAGCAGTTCTTC.

The J gene is TRBJ1-1, the V gene TRBV9; possibly TRBD1 for D (5 bases). CDR1 and CDR2 (germline): SGDLS, YYNGEE. V gave up 7 bases and J gave up 1 base, with 14 bases separating them. CDR3 size: 14 residues. This chain's CDR3 is CASGPGWTNTEAFF. The CDR3 bases are TGTGCCAGCGGCCCAGGGTGGACGAACACTGAAGCTTTCTTT.

This clonotype has just a few counts. This chain connects TRBV5-6 to TRBJ2-2; possible D gene TRBD2, 5 bases. Germline V CDR1 and CDR2: SGHDT, YYEEEE. This CDR3 contains 16 residues. V was trimmed by 4 bases and J by 3 bases, leaving 16 bases between them. CDR3: CASSPILGVDTGELFF. DNA for the CDR3: TGTGCCAGCAGCCCGATACTAGGCGTGGACACCGGGGAGCTGTTTTTT.

The chain recombines TRBV7-2 with TRBJ2-5; the D gene could be TRBD1 or TRBD2 (5 bases each). Per germline, CDR1 SGHTA and CDR2 FQGNSA. V lost 1 base and J lost 9, with 15 bases in between. The CDR3 loop spans 14 amino acids. This chain's CDR3 is CASSLDAGVGAQYF. Here the CDR3 DNA reads TGTGCCAGCAGCTTAGATGCCGGGGTAGGGGCCCAGTACTTC.

This chain connects TRBV28 to TRBJ2-1, with 7 bases matching TRBD2. V shed 4 bases and J 6 bases; nucleotides not matched to a gene: 15. CDR3 length: 17 residues. Germline loops: CDR1 MDHEN, CDR2 SYDVKM. CDR3: CASSSPSAGAPPNEQFF. Written as DNA, the CDR3 is TGTGCCAGCAGTTCTCCTTCGGCGGGAGCGCCACCCAATGAGCAGTTCTTC.

This clonotype was detected only a few times. The rearrangement joins TRBV9 to TRBJ1-4; tentatively, D is TRBD1 (5 bases). V gave up 0 bases and J gave up 5 bases, with 8 bases separating them. The CDR3 sequence is 14 residues long. CDR1 and CDR2 from the germline V gene are SGDLS and YYNGEE. The CDR3 sequence: CASSVDRTNEKLFF. CDR3 DNA sequence: TGTGCCAGCAGCGTAGACAGGACGAATGAAAAACTGTTTTTT.

This clonotype has just a few counts. CDR3 DNA: TGTGCCAGCAGTGACCGACAGGGACTTAATACCGGGGAGCTGTTTTTT. The encoded protein is CASSDRQGLNTGELFF. This chain uses TRBV6-6 with TRBJ2-2; TRBD1 might be the D (7 bases). The CDR3 is 16 residues long. The ends were cut back, 5 bases at V and 5 bases at J, with 18 bases in the middle. Germline-derived CDR1 and CDR2 are MNHNY and SVGAGI (reference sequence).

CDR3 in amino acids: CASGLAGDDIQYF. The CDR3 bases are TGTGCCAGTGGACTAGCGGGAGATGACATTCAGTACTTC. V gene TRBV7-3 combines with J gene TRBJ2-4; 13 nucleotides align to TRBD2. The trim removed 9 bases at V and 8 bases at J, leaving 4 bases unmatched. CDR3 length: 13 amino acids. CDR1 and CDR2 (germline): SGHTA, FQGTGA.

The chain carries TRBV29-1 and TRBJ2-1; 8 bases are shared with TRBD2. There are 14 residues in the CDR3. With 4 bases clipped from V and 7 bases from J, the junction kept 9 bases outside the gene matches. Germline V gives CDR1 SQVTM, CDR2 ANQGSEA. The DNA of the CDR3 is TGCAGCGTTGTTCGTAGCGGGGACCAAAATGAGCAGTTCTTC. Encoded protein: CSVVRSGDQNEQFF.

This clonotype was picked up a small number of times. This rearrangement joins TRBV15 to TRBJ2-1; a possible D gene is TRBD2 (6 bases). V was pared by 4 bases and J by 7 bases, with 11 bases between. CDR3 length: 13 residues. Germline CDR1 and CDR2: LNHNV and YYDKDF (reference sequence). The CDR3 protein is CATSTSGHNEQFF. In nucleotides, the CDR3 is TGTGCCACCAGCACCAGCGGGCATAATGAGCAGTTCTTC.

This clonotype has only a few counts. The chain is built from TRBV12-3 or TRBV12-4 and TRBJ1-4, with D tentatively TRBD1 (5 bases). The CDR3 contains 13 residues. The ends were cut back, 0 bases at V and 11 bases at J, with 10 bases in the middle. DNA for the CDR3: TGTGCCAGCAGTTTAGCAGGGGAGGAGAAACTGTTTTTT. Translation gives CASSLAGEEKLFF.

This clonotype was counted many times. This sequence joins TRBV6-1 and TRBJ1-2; tentatively, D is TRBD1 (5 bases). Germline CDR1 is MNHNS and CDR2 is SASEGT. Trimming removed 0 bases at V and 4 bases at J, with 12 bases between. The CDR3 totals 15 residues. The CDR3 DNA sequence: TGTGCCAGCAGTGAAGCGCGGGACTACTCCTATGGCTACACCTTC. Amino acids: CASSEARDYSYGYTF.

This chain joins TRBV29-1 and TRBJ1-1, with a weak D call TRBD1 (5 bases). Per germline, CDR1 SQVTM and CDR2 ANQGSEA. CDR3 length: 13 residues. The V end lost 5 bases, the J end lost 1 base, and 11 bases lay between the germline ends. The CDR3 DNA is TGCAGCGTTAGGTACGGGGGGAACACTGAAGCTTTCTTT. It specifies CSVRYGGNTEAFF. Based on the CDR3 plus reference TRBV29-1 and TRBJ1-1, the full variable domain is SAVISQKPSRDICQRGTSLTIQCQVDSQVTMMFWYRQQPGQSLTLIATANQGSEATYESGFVIDKFPISRPNLTFSTLTVSNMSPEDSSIYLCSVRYGGNTEAFFGQGTRLTVV.

This clonotype was counted ten times or more. This chain uses TRBV28 with TRBJ2-5; 7 bases are a match to TRBD1. Germline CDR1 is MDHEN and CDR2 is SYDVKM. The CDR3 runs 16 residues. The J segment lost 5 bases and the V segment lost 5 bases, leaving 14 bases of the junction unmatched. CDR3 amino acids: CASSSPPRGQWETQYF. The CDR3 DNA is TGTGCCAGCAGTAGCCCCCCCAGGGGACAGTGGGAGACCCAGTACTTC.

The chain has TRBV4-2 and TRBJ1-2, with D unclear. The CDR3 loop spans 14 amino acids. Germline V CDR1 and CDR2: LGHNA, YNFKEQ. V dropped 1 base and J dropped 4 bases, with 10 bases sitting between them. Here the CDR3 reads CASSQASAVYGYTF. In nucleotides, the CDR3 is TGTGCCAGCAGCCAAGCTTCGGCCGTCTATGGCTACACCTTC.

V usage is TRBV29-1 and J usage is TRBJ2-1; D call uncertain. Trimming removed 6 bases at V and 0 bases at J, with 15 bases between. Germline V gene sequence: CDR1 SQVTM, CDR2 ANQGSEA. The CDR3 extends over 15 amino acids. CDR3 residues: CSVTTAKSSYNEQFF. In DNA form, the CDR3 reads TGCAGCGTGACCACAGCTAAAAGCTCCTACAATGAGCAGTTCTTC.

DNA for the CDR3: TGTGCCAGCAGTTCTCCTCATAGCGGGAGGGCCCTCGACGAGCAGTACTTC. Translation: CASSSPHSGRALDEQYF. The chain recombines TRBV28 with TRBJ2-5, with 11 bases fitting TRBD2. The closer fit of TRBJ2-7 to the DNA end suggests the J call may be wrong. The germline CDR1 and CDR2 sequences are MDHEN and SYDVKM. The CDR3 consists of 17 residues.

The genes are TRBV5-5 and TRBJ1-5; weak D call: TRBD1 (5 bases). CDR1 SGHKS and CDR2 YYEKEE come from the germline V gene (reference sequence). The CDR3 sequence is 14 residues long. Trimming removed 3 bases at V and 2 bases at J, with 9 bases between. The CDR3 DNA follows: TGTGCCAGCAGCTCGGAACAGGGCAATCAGCCCCAGCATTTT. Translated: CASSSEQGNQPQHF.

This clonotype was seen only a few times. The CDR3 sequence: CASSQVQVLGMNTEAFF. The CDR3 DNA follows: TGTGCCAGCAGCCAAGTTCAGGTTTTAGGGATGAACACTGAAGCTTTCTTT. The chain is built from TRBV4-2 and TRBJ1-1; D not certain. Germline CDR1 LGHNA, CDR2 YNFKEQ. The CDR3 covers 17 residues. V lost 1 base and J 0 bases, leaving 15 bases between the germline ends.

The V gene is TRBV29-1, the J gene TRBJ2-3; D gene ambiguous. The length of the CDR3 is 11 residues. Germline CDR1 reads SQVTM; CDR2 reads ANQGSEA. V lost 8 bases, J lost 3 bases, and 9 bases lay in between. In nucleotides, the CDR3 is TGCAGCTCTCGCTTGACAGATACGCAGTATTTT. It yields the protein CSSRLTDTQYF.

The V and J genes are TRBV9 and TRBJ2-1; D remains ambiguous. Trimming stripped 3 bases from V and 6 bases from J, with 7 bases between. CDR3 size: 12 residues. Germline V gives CDR1 SGDLS, CDR2 YYNGEE. The CDR3 bases are TGTGCCAGCAGCGGATCATTCAATGAGCAGTTCTTC. Translating it yields CASSGSFNEQFF.

This sequence joins TRBV19 and TRBJ1-1, with D possibly being TRBD1 (5 bases). The CDR3 has 16 residues. Germline values: CDR1 LNHDA, CDR2 SQIVND (reference sequence). V gave up 6 bases and J gave up 0 bases, with 17 bases separating them. The CDR3: CASRRQGYGVNTEAFF. In DNA, the CDR3 is TGTGCCAGTAGGCGGCAGGGCTATGGGGTGAACACTGAAGCTTTCTTT.